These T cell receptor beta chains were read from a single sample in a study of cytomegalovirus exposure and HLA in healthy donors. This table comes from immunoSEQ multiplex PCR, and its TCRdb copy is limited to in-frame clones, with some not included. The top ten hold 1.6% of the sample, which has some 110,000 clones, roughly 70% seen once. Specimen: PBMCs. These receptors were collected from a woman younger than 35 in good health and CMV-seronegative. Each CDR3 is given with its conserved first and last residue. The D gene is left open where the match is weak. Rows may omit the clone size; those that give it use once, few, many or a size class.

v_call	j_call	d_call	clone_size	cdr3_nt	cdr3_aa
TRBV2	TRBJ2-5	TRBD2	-	TGTGCCAGCAGTGAACGTTCTAGCGGCGAGGAGACCCAGTACTTC	CASSERSSGEETQYF
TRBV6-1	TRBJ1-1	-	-	TGTGCCAGCACCTCATTGGGCACCAAGAACACTGAAGCTTTCTTT	CASTSLGTKNTEAFF
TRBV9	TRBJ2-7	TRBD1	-	TGTGCCAGGGGGGACAGTGCCTACGAGCAGTACTTC	CARGDSAYEQYF
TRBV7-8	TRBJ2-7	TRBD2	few	TGTGCCAGCAGCTTAGACCGCAGCGGGGGCTCCGGATTCCGCTCCTACGAGCAGTACTTC	CASSLDRSGGSGFRSYEQYF
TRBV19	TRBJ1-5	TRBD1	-	TGTGCCAGTAGTGGGACAGGAGGCAATCAGCCCCAGCATTTT	CASSGTGGNQPQHF
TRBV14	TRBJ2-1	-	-	TGTGCCAGCAGCCAGGGGGGCTACAATGAGCAGTTCTTC	CASSQGGYNEQFF
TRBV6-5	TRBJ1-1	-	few	TGTGCCAGCAGTTACTCGTTGACAGGAAGGTTTGAAGCTTTCTTT	CASSYSLTGRFEAFF
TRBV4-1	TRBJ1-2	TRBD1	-	TGCGCCAGCAGCCAAGTTGGGACAGTGCTCTCCACCTTC	CASSQVGTVLSTF
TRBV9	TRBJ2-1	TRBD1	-	TGTGCCAGCAGCGTAGTTGGGACAGGGGACACCGAGCAGTTCTTC	CASSVVGTGDTEQFF
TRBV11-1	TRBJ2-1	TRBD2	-	TGTGCCAGCAGCTTAGCGACTAGCGGGGCTTACAATGAGCAGTTCTTC	CASSLATSGAYNEQFF
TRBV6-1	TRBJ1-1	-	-	TGTGCCAGCAGACCCAGTATATACTACAACACTGAAGCTTTCTTT	CASRPSIYYNTEAFF
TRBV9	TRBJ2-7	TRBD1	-	TGTGCCAGCAGCGGACGGACAGGGGTCGAGCAGTACTTC	CASSGRTGVEQYF
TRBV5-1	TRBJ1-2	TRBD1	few	TGCGCCAGCAGCTTGGGGACAGGGGGGAACTATGGCTACACCTTC	CASSLGTGGNYGYTF
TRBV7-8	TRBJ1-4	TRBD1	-	TGTGCCAGCAGCTTAGTGACAGGGGTTGAAAAACTGTTTTTT	CASSLVTGVEKLFF
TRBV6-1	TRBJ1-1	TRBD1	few	TGTGCCAGCAGTGAAGACTCAGGGGGAACTGAAGCTTTCTTT	CASSEDSGGTEAFF
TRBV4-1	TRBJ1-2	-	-	TGCGCCAGCGGCGACAGGACCTATGGCTACACCTTC	CASGDRTYGYTF
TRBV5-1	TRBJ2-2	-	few	TGCGCCAGCAGCTCGGAAGGGACTGGGGAGCTGTTTTTT	CASSSEGTGELFF
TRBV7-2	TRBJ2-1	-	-	TGTGCCAGCAGCCTCCCCTTTAGTGAGCAGTTCTTC	CASSLPFSEQFF
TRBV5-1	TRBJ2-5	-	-	TGCGCCAGCAGCCCCTCAGGGGCGGCCCAAGAGACCCAGTACTTC	CASSPSGAAQETQYF
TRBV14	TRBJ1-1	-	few	TGTGCCAGCAGCCGGATCCCGGGCACTGAAGCTTTCTTT	CASSRIPGTEAFF
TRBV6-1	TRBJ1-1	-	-	TGTGCCAGCAGTGAAACCCTTATCAGGGGCACTGAAGCTTTCTTT	CASSETLIRGTEAFF
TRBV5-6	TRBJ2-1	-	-	TGTGCCAGCAGTCGCTCCTACAATGAGCAGTTCTTC	CASSRSYNEQFF
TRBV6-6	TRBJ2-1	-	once	TGTGCCAGCAGCCCAGGGTCGCATGAGCAGTTCTTC	CASSPGSHEQFF
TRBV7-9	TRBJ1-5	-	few	TGTGCCAGCAGCCCCCACAGTAGCAATCAGCCCCAGCATTTT	CASSPHSSNQPQHF
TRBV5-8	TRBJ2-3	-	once	TGTGCCAGCAGCTCTAAACAGACAGATACGCAGTATTTT	CASSSKQTDTQYF
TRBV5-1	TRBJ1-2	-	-	TGCGCCAGCAGCTCCGGGGATCTATATGGCTACACCTTC	CASSSGDLYGYTF
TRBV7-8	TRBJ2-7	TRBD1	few	TGTGCCAGCAGCTTAGGAGGGGGCCTCGAGCAGTACTTC	CASSLGGGLEQYF
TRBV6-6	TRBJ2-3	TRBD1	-	TGTGCCAGCACCCCTGGGACAGGGGTAGCAGATACGCAGTATTTT	CASTPGTGVADTQYF
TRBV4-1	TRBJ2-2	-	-	TGCGCCAGCAGCCCGACCGGGACTTCCACCGGGGAGCTGTTTTTT	CASSPTGTSTGELFF
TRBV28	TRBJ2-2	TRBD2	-	TGTGCCAGCAAAACACCGGGACTAGCGGGGGTCGGTGGCACCGGGGAGCTGTTTTTT	CASKTPGLAGVGGTGELFF
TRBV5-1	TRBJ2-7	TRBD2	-	TGCGCCAGCAGCTTGGCCGGGGAGGGTGGGCAGTACTTC	CASSLAGEGGQYF
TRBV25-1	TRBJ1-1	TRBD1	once	TGTGCCAGCAGTTCAGGGGGTAGGACTGAAGCTTTCTTT	CASSSGGRTEAFF
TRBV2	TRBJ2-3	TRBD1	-	TGTGCCAGCAGTCAGGGGGCGTCCACAGATACGCAGTATTTT	CASSQGASTDTQYF
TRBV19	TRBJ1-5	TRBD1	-	TGTGCCAGTAGTATATCCGGGACAGGTGGTAATAGCAATCAGCCCCAGCATTTT	CASSISGTGGNSNQPQHF
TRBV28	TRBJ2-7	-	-	TGTGCCAGCAGTTGGACTGGAGAGCAGTACTTC	CASSWTGEQYF
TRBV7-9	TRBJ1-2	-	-	TGTGCCAGCAGCCCCCAGGGAAGAGGTGGCTACACCTTC	CASSPQGRGGYTF